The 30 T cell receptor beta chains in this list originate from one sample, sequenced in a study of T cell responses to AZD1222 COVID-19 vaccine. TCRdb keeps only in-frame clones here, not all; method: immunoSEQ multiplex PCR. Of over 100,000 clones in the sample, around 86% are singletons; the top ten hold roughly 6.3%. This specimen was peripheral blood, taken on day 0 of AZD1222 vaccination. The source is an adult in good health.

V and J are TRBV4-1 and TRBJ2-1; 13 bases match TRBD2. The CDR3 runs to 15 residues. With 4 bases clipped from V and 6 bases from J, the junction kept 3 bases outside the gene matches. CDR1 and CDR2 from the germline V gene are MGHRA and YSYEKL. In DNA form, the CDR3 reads TGCGCCAGCAGCCCAAGGACTAGCGGGGGCAATGAGCAGTTCTTC. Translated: CASSPRTSGGNEQFF.

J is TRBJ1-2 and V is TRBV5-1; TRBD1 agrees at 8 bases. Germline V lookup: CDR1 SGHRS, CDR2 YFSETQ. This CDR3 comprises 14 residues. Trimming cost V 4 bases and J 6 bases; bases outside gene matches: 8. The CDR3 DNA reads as TGCGCCAGCAGCCCGGGACAGGTACTGGATGGCTACACCTTC. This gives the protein CASSPGQVLDGYTF.

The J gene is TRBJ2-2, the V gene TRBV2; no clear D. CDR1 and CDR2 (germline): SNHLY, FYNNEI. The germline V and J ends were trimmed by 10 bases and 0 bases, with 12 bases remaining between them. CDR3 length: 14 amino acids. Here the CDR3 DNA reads TGTGCCACAAAAATGCTACCGAACACCGGGGAGCTGTTTTTT. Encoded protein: CATKMLPNTGELFF.

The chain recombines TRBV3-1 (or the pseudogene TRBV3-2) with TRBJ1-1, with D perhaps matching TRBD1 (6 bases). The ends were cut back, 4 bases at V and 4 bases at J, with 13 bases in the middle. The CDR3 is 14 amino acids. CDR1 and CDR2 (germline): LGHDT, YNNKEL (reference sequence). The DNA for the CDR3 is TGTGCCAGCAGCCGCCCCCAGGGGAGCACTGAAGCTTTCTTT. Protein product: CASSRPQGSTEAFF.

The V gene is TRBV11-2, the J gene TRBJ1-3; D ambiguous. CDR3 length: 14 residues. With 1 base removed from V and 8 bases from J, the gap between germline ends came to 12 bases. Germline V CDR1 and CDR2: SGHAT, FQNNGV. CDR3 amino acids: CASSLAGRLYTIYF. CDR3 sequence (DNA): TGTGCCAGCAGCTTAGCCGGGAGACTCTACACCATATATTTT.

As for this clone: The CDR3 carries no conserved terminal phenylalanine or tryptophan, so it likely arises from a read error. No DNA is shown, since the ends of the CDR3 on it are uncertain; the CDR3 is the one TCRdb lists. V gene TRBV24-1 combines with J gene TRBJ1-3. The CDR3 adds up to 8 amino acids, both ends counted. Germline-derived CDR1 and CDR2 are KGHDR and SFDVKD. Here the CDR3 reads CATTPIRI.

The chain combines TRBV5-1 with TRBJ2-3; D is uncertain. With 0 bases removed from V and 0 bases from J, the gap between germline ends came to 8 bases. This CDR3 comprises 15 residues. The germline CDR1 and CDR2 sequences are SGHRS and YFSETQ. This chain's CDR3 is CASSLEIFSTDTQYF. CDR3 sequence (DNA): TGCGCCAGCAGCTTGGAAATTTTTAGCACAGATACGCAGTATTTT.

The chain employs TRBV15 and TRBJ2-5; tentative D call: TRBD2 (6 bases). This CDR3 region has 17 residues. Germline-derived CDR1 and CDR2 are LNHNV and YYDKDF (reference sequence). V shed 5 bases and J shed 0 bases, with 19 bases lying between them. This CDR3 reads CATSVSLMGGNQETQYF. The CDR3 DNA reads TGTGCCACCAGCGTCTCCCTGATGGGCGGGAACCAAGAGACCCAGTACTTC.

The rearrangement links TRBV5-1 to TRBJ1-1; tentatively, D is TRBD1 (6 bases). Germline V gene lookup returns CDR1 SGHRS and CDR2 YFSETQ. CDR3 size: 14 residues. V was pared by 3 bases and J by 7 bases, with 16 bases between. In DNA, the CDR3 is TGCGCCAGCAGCTGGGGGCGAGGGTCCGGTGAAGCTTTCTTT. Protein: CASSWGRGSGEAFF.

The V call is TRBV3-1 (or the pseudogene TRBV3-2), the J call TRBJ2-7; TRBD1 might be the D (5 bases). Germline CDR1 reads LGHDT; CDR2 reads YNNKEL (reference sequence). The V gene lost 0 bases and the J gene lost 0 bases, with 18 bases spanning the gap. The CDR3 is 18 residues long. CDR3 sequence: CASSQEGTRTRSSYEQYF. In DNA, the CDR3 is TGTGCCAGCAGCCAAGAAGGCACCAGGACACGCAGCTCCTACGAGCAGTACTTC.

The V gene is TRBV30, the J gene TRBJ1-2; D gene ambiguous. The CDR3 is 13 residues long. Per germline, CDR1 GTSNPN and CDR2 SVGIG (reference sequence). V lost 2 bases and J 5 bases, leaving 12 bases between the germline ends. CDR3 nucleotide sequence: TGTGCCTGGAGTTGGGTACGGACGTATGGCTACACCTTC. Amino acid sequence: CAWSWVRTYGYTF.

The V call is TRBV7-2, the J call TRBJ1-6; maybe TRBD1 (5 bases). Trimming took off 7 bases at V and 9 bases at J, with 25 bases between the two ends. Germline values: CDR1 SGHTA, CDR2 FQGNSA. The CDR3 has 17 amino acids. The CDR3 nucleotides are TGTGCCAGCACTCCGGGACCCATCTTTTCCATACCTTCACCCCTCCACTTT. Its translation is CASTPGPIFSIPSPLHF.

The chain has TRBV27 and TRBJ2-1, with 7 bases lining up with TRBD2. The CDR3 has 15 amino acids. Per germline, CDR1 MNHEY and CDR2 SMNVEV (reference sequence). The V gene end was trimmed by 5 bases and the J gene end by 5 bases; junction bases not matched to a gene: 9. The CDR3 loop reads CASSPALAANNEQFF. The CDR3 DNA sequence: TGTGCCAGCAGTCCCGCGCTAGCGGCTAACAATGAGCAGTTCTTC.

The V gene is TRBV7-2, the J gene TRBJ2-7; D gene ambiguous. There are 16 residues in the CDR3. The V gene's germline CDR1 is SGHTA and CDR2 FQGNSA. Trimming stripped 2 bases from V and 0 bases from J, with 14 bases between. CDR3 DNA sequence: TGTGCCAGCAGCTTATTGGTGGGGAAGGTCTCCTACGAGCAGTACTTC. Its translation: CASSLLVGKVSYEQYF.

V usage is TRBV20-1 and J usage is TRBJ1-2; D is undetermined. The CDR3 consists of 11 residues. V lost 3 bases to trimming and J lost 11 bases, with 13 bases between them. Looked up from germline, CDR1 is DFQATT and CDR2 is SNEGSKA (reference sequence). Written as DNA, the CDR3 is TGCAGTGCTAGGGACTTCGGCGAGTACACCTTC. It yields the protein CSARDFGEYTF.

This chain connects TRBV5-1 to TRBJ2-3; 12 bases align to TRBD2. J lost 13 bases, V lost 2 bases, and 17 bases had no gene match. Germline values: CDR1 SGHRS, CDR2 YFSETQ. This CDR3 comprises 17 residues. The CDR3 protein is CASSFGPTGLAGSGEYF. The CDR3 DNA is TGCGCCAGCAGCTTTGGCCCGACCGGACTAGCGGGGTCGGGGGAGTATTTT.

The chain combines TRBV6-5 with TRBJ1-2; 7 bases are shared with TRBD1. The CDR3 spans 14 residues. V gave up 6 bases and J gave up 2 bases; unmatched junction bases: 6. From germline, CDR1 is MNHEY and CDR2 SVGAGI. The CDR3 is CASRRDRTNYGYTF. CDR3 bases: TGTGCCAGCAGACGGGACAGAACCAACTATGGCTACACCTTC.

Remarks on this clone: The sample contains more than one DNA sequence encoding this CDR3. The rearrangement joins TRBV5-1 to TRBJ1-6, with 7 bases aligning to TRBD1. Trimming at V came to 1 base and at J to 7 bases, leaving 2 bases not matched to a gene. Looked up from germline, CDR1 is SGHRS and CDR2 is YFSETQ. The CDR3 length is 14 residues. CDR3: CASSLSGGNSPLHF. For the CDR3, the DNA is TGCGCCAGCAGCTTGTCAGGGGGAAATTCACCCCTCCACTTT.

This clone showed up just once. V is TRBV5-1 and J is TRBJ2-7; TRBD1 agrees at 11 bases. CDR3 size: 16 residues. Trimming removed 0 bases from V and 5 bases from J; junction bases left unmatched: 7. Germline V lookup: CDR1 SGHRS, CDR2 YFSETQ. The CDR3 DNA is TGCGCCAGCAGCTTGGGGAGGGACAGGGGGTTCAACGAGCAGTACTTC. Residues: CASSLGRDRGFNEQYF.

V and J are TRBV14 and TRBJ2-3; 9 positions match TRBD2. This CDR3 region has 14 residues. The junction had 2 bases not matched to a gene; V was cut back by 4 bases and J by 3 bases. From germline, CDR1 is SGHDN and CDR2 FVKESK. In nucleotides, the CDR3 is TGTGCCAGCAGCCCGGGACTAGCAACAGATACGCAGTATTTT. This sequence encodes CASSPGLATDTQYF.

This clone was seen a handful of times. CDR3 bases: TGTGCCAGCAGCTTCCCGGCTAGCGGGGGCCTATACTCCTACGAGCAGTACTTC. This gives the protein CASSFPASGGLYSYEQYF. The J gene is TRBJ2-7, the V gene TRBV7-2; 10 positions match TRBD2. CDR3 length: 18 amino acids. The V and J ends lost 3 bases and 0 bases, in that order; junction bases with no gene match: 11. The V gene's germline CDR1 is SGHTA and CDR2 FQGNSA.

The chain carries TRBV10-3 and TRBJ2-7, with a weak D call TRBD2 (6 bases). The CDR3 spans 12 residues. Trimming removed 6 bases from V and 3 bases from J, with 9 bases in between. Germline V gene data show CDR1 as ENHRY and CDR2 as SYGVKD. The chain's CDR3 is CAIRGEDYEQYF. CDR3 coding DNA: TGTGCCATCAGGGGGGAGGACTACGAGCAGTACTTC.

The CDR3 region is CASSSPGLNTEAFF. The CDR3 DNA is TGTGCCAGCAGTTCTCCAGGATTGAACACTGAAGCTTTCTTT. This chain connects TRBV6-2 or TRBV6-3 to TRBJ1-1; D not certain. This CDR3 is built from 14 residues. Germline V gene data show CDR1 as MNHEY and CDR2 as SVGEGT. V was clipped by 4 bases and J by 0 bases, with 9 bases between them.

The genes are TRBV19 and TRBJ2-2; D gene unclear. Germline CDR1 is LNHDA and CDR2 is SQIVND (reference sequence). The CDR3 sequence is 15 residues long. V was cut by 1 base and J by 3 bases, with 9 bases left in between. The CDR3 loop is CASSIAPGDTGELFF. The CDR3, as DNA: TGTGCCAGTAGTATAGCCCCAGGTGACACCGGGGAGCTGTTTTTT.

The CDR3 DNA reads TGCAGTGCTAGTGCATTACAGGGGGCCGGCGAGCAGTACTTC. Protein product: CSASALQGAGEQYF. This rearrangement joins TRBV20-1 to TRBJ2-7; TRBD1 matches at 9 bases. The germline V gene has CDR1 DFQATT and CDR2 SNEGSKA (reference sequence). J was trimmed by 6 bases and V by 3 bases; bases with no gene match: 9. This CDR3 spans 14 amino acids.

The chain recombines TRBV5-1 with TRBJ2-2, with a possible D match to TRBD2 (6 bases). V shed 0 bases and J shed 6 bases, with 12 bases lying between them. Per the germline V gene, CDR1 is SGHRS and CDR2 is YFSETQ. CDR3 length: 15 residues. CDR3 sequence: CASSLERVESGELFF. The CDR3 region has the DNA TGCGCCAGCAGCTTGGAGCGGGTAGAGTCCGGGGAGCTGTTTTTT.

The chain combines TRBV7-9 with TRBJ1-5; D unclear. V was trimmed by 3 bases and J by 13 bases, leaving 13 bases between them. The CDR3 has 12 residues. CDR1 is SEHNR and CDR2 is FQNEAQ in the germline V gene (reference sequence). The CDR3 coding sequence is TGTGCCAGCAGCTTTTACAGCCAGTCTCAGCATTTT. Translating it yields CASSFYSQSQHF.

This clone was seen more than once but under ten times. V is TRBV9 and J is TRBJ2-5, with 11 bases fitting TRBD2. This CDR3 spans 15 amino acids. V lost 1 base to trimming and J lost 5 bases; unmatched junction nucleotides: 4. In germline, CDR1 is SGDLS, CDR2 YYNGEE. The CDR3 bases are TGTGCCAGCAGCGTATCTAGCGGGGGGAGGGAGACCCAGTACTTC. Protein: CASSVSSGGRETQYF.

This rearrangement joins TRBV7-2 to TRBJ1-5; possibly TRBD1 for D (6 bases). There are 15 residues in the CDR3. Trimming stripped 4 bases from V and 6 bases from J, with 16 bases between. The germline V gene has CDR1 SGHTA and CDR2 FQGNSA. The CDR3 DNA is TGTGCCAGCAGCTGGGATCCAACAGGGAGTCAGCCCCAGCATTTT. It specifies CASSWDPTGSQPQHF.

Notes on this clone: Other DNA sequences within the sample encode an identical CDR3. The CDR3 coding sequence is TGTGCCAGCTCACCGCCGATTGACTACACCGGGGAGCTGTTTTTT. The encoded protein is CASSPPIDYTGELFF. The chain joins TRBV18 to TRBJ2-2; D uncertain. The CDR3 totals 15 residues. Per germline, CDR1 KGHSH and CDR2 LQKENI. Trimming removed 3 bases at V and 3 bases at J, with 11 bases between.